One and the same sample provided the 2 T cell receptor beta chains below, sequenced in a study of graft-versus-host responses after intestinal transplantation. These receptors' targets are unknown. The protocol was immunoSEQ multiplex PCR, while the TCRdb copy is restricted to in-frame clones and leaves out a portion. The sample holds over 65,000 clones, roughly nine tenths seen once. The specimen comprised unstimulated CD4+ T cells sorted from spleen or lymph node cells, sampled before intestinal transplant. All receptors derive from a human donor who received an intestinal transplant.

The chain is built from TRBV19 and TRBJ2-3; 9 nucleotides align to TRBD1. The CDR3 sequence is 15 residues long. Unmatched junction bases numbered 6, after V lost 8 bases and J lost 0 bases. The germline gives CDR1 LNHDA, CDR2 SQIVND (reference sequence). The CDR3 DNA sequence: TGTGCCAGTGGAAAGACAGGGGGAAGCACAGATACGCAGTATTTT. Its translation is CASGKTGGSTDTQYF.

The rearrangement links TRBV9 to TRBJ1-6; D unresolved. The CDR3 totals 19 residues. CDR1 and CDR2 (germline): SGDLS, YYNGEE. V was pared by 3 bases and J by 0 bases, with 19 bases between. CDR3 DNA: TGTGCCAGCAGCGGAGCCCCCCAAGCGTCGAGCTCCTATAATTCACCCCTCCACTTT. Its translation: CASSGAPQASSSYNSPLHF. Variable domain in full (rest from reference TRBV9 and TRBJ1-6): DSGVTQTPKHLITATGQRVTLRCSPRSGDLSVYWYQQSLDQGLQFLIQYYNGEERAKGNILERFSAQQFPDLHSELNLSSLELGDSALYFCASSGAPQASSSYNSPLHFGNGTRLTVT.